This T cell receptor beta chain was profiled in a study of T cells in Graves' hyperthyroidism and ophthalmopathy. Study details: Peripheral blood draws took place at initial diagnosis, ahead of any treatment. Study findings and constraints: Ophthalmopathy was told apart from stable hyperthyroidism by a 13 V-J model. Most thyroid clonotypes expanded above 0.001 appeared in blood too.

The CDR3 is 15 residues long. V gave up 0 bases and J gave up 8 bases, with 16 bases separating them. Germline CDR1 is LNHNV and CDR2 is YYDKDF (reference sequence). RNA transcripts gave rise to amplified TCR beta CDR3 regions. First-round RT-PCR of the TCR CDR3 relied on the HTBI primer set. TCRdb recomputed calls from the multiplex PCR reads with MiXCR, one row per CDR3 protein. The table includes 750,000 to 900,000 distinct CDR3 sequences, 38% detected once. Details on this clonotype: No antigen is known for it.

Clinicians diagnosed patients from clinical symptoms, serum thyroxine and TRAb, thyroid ultrasound and orbital computed tomography. The chain joins TRBV15 to TRBJ1-2, with D tentatively TRBD1 (5 bases). Sequencing was done on a sample of blood. The sequence was obtained from a young man with Graves' hyperthyroidism. CDR3: CATSRDKGRVGGYTF. CDR3 in DNA: TGTGCCACCAGCAGAGATAAGGGGCGAGTAGGCGGCTACACCTTC. Together with reference TRBV15 and TRBJ1-2, the CDR3 gives the full variable domain: DAMVIQNPRYQVTQFGKPVTLSCSQTLNHNVMYWYQQKSSQAPKLLFHYYDKDFNNEADTPDNFQSRRPNTSFCFLDIRSPGLGDTAMYLCATSRDKGRVGGYTFGSGTRLTVV.